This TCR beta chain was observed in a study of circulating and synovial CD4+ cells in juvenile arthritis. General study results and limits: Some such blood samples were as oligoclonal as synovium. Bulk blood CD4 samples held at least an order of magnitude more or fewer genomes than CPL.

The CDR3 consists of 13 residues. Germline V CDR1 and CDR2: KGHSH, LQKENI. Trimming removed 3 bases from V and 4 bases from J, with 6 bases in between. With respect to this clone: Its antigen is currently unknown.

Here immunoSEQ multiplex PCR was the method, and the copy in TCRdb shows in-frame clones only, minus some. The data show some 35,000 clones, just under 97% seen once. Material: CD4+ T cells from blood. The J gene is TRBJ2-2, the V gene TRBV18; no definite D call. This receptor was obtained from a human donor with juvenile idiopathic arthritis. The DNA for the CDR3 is TGTGCCAGCTCACCTCTAGGCACCGGGGAGCTGTTTTTT. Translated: CASSPLGTGELFF.